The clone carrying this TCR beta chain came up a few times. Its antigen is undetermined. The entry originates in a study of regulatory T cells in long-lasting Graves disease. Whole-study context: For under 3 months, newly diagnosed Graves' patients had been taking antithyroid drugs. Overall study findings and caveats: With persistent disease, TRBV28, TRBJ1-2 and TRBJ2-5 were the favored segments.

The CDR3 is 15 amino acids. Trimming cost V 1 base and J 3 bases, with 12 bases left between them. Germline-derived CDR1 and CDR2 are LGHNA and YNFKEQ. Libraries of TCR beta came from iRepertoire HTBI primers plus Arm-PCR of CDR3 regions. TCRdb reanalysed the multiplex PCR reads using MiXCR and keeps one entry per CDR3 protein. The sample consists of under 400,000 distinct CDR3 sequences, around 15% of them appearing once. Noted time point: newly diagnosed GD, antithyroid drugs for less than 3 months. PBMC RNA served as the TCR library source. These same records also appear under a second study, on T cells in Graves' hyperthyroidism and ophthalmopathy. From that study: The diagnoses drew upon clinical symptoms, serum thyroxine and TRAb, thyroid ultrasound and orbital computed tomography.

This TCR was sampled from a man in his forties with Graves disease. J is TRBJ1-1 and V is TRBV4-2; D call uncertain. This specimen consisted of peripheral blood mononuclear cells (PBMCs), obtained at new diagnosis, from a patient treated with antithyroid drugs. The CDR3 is CASSQVGRVDTEAFF. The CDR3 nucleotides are TGTGCCAGCAGCCAAGTGGGGAGGGTGGACACTGAAGCTTTCTTT.